These T cell receptor beta chains were read from a single sample in a study of CD4 T cells in relation to SARS-CoV-2 and coronaviruses. Produced via immunoSEQ multiplex PCR; TCRdb's table is partial and in-frame only. The sample lists more than 15,000 clones; around 77% were seen once. The antigens these receptors bind are not known. Input material: CD4+ T cells from PBMCs, cultured in vitro. The receptors were gathered from a human donor in good health. The CDR3 runs from the conserved cysteine through the conserved F or W.

j_call,cdr3_length,v_call,cdr3_aa
TRBJ2-7,13,TRBV19,CASSRDRVGEQYF
TRBJ2-3,14,TRBV6-5,CASSYDGSTDTQYF
TRBJ2-5,14,TRBV21-1,CASSLGQGRETQYF
TRBJ2-1,15,TRBV5-1,CASTLTSGAYNEQFF
TRBJ2-7,15,TRBV7-3,CASSLSGAASYEQYF
TRBJ2-5,12,TRBV12-3/TRBV12-4,CASRGTQETQYF
TRBJ2-1,12,TRBV2,CASGTATNEQFF
TRBJ1-1,14,TRBV28,CASSSIIQGLSAFF
TRBJ2-3,16,TRBV6-6,CASSGSGAGSTDTQYF
TRBJ2-1,15,TRBV5-1,CASSLGSGGANEQFF
TRBJ2-7,14,TRBV13,CASSLAQGAEEQYF
TRBJ1-3,16,TRBV11-2,CASSLVPMSSGNTIYF
TRBJ2-6,15,TRBV5-1,CASSPPGAGANVLTF
TRBJ2-3,16,TRBV5-4,CASSSGLAGGSDTQYF
TRBJ1-5,17,TRBV19,CASSPGRGYSSNQPQHF
TRBJ2-3,14,TRBV19,CASIAGGPSDTQYF
TRBJ2-1,14,TRBV6-1,CATLRGLADNEQFF
TRBJ1-2,15,TRBV5-1,CASSLVSGEGYGYTF
TRBJ2-7,15,TRBV6-5,CASSYSPGDGYEQYF
TRBJ2-1,15,TRBV7-9,CASSPSRAGNGEQFF
TRBJ2-1,16,TRBV20-1,CSASENSGPPGNEQFF
TRBJ2-7,15,TRBV6-5,CASSYSPGGGYEQYF
TRBJ1-2,13,TRBV19,CASSIQGRPPHTF
TRBJ2-4,14,TRBV6-5,CASRAGQNKNIQYF
TRBJ1-5,14,TRBV7-8,CASSSQFSNQPQHF
TRBJ1-1,12,TRBV19,CASSRDMSEAFF
TRBJ1-2,13,TRBV28,CASSLTGNYGYTF
TRBJ2-1,15,TRBV7-2,CASSQLTPLAGVQFF
TRBJ2-1,15,TRBV5-1,CASSFHSDQDNEQFF
TRBJ2-7,14,TRBV3-1/TRBV3-2,CASSQEGTIYEQYF
TRBJ2-3,13,TRBV5-1,CASSLHSADTQYF
TRBJ2-7,16,TRBV6-1,CASSEALAGGPYEQYF
TRBJ2-1,15,TRBV28,CASTLGQGAYNEQFF